The 27 T cell receptor beta chains below all came from one sample that was sequenced in a study of cytomegalovirus exposure and HLA in healthy donors. A multiplex PCR was run with 60 Vbeta primers and 13 Jbeta primers. Clones were read by immunoSEQ multiplex PCR, and TCRdb kept only the in-frame ones, dropping some. The data contain approximately 160,000 clones, 60% to 85% of them singletons. Material: PBMCs. These receptors were taken from a male donor in good health and CMV-seropositive.

The chain uses TRBV19 and TRBJ1-1; tentative D call: TRBD1 (5 bases). From germline, CDR1 is LNHDA and CDR2 SQIVND (reference sequence). This CDR3 is built from 12 residues. With 5 bases removed from V and 9 bases from J, the gap between germline ends came to 13 bases. The CDR3 coding sequence is TGTGCCAGTAGTTTCCAGGGACTGCAAGCTTTCTTT. Its translation: CASSFQGLQAFF.

This rearrangement joins TRBV10-3 to TRBJ1-2; D may be TRBD1 (6 bases). CDR3 size: 16 residues. V gave up 5 bases and J gave up 4 bases, with 20 bases separating them. Germline lookup yields CDR1 ENHRY and CDR2 SYGVKD. CDR3 nucleotides: TGTGCCATCAGTCCGCACGAAAGGGGGTACCTCTATGGCTACACCTTC. It codes for CAISPHERGYLYGYTF.

This chain joins TRBV7-2 and TRBJ1-1; D ambiguous. Germline V CDR1 and CDR2: SGHTA, FQGNSA. The CDR3 runs to 13 residues. V dropped 5 bases and J dropped 0 bases, with 7 bases sitting between them. The CDR3 loop reads CASSATLNTEAFF. Here the CDR3 DNA reads TGTGCCAGCAGCGCTACTTTGAACACTGAAGCTTTCTTT.

V and J are TRBV19 and TRBJ1-3; no clear D. V dropped 6 bases and J dropped 3 bases, with 15 bases sitting between them. CDR1 and CDR2 (germline): LNHDA, SQIVND (reference sequence). The CDR3 is 15 residues long. CDR3: CASSPRPGSGNTIYF. The CDR3 bases are TGTGCCAGTAGCCCCCGCCCCGGGAGTGGAAACACCATATATTTT.

The J gene is TRBJ1-2, the V gene TRBV4-3; D is unclear. The CDR3 spans 16 residues. V lost 0 bases, J lost 4 bases, and 15 bases lay in between. Germline-derived CDR1 and CDR2 are LGHNA and YSLEER. This CDR3 reads CASSQDRSTSGYGYTF. CDR3 DNA sequence: TGCGCCAGCAGCCAAGATCGCTCTACCTCGGGCTATGGCTACACCTTC.

A few counts support this clone. This rearrangement joins TRBV6-4 to TRBJ2-3; 9 positions match TRBD2. Germline V gives CDR1 MRHNA, CDR2 SNTAGT. V gave up 2 bases and J gave up 4 bases; unmatched junction bases: 4. CDR3 length: 15 residues. The CDR3 bases are TGTGCCAGCAGTGACGGGCGGGGGGGCCCAGATACGCAGTATTTT. Its translation is CASSDGRGGPDTQYF.

This clone showed up just a few times. DNA for the CDR3: TGTGCCAGCAAAGTCGCGGCCCCACGGAAAGAGACCCAGTACTTC. Translation gives CASKVAAPRKETQYF. The V and J genes are TRBV5-6 and TRBJ2-5; D gene unclear. Trimming left V 6 bases short and J 3 bases short, with 18 bases between. The germline V gene encodes CDR1 SGHDT and CDR2 YYEEEE. There are 15 residues in the CDR3.

The chain is built from TRBV10-2 and TRBJ1-4; no clear D gene. CDR1 and CDR2 (germline): WSHSY, SAAADI. V lost 6 bases to trimming and J lost 3 bases, with 14 bases between them. This CDR3 region has 15 residues. This chain's CDR3 is CASSFREASNEKLFF. CDR3 DNA: TGCGCCAGCAGCTTCCGGGAGGCATCTAATGAAAAACTGTTTTTT.

The chain joins TRBV11-2 to TRBJ2-7; D not certain. The CDR3 length is 12 residues. V gave up 1 base and J gave up 4 bases, with 5 bases separating them. Germline V gene lookup returns CDR1 SGHAT and CDR2 FQNNGV. CDR3 bases: TGTGCCAGCAGCTTAGGTCTTTACGAGCAGTACTTC. As protein: CASSLGLYEQYF.

This sequence joins TRBV29-1 and TRBJ1-2; D uncertain. With 3 bases removed from V and 4 bases from J, the gap between germline ends came to 12 bases. This CDR3 contains 13 residues. Per germline, CDR1 SQVTM and CDR2 ANQGSEA. CDR3 residues: CSVEVAGRYGYTF. The CDR3 nucleotides are TGCAGCGTTGAGGTTGCAGGCCGCTATGGCTACACCTTC.

The chain links TRBV6-5 to TRBJ1-2; 7 positions agree with TRBD1. Germline V CDR1 and CDR2: MNHEY, SVGAGI. The V gene end was trimmed by 6 bases and the J gene end by 4 bases; junction bases not matched to a gene: 8. This CDR3 region has 14 residues. CDR3 sequence (DNA): TGTGCCAGCAGACCCCCGGGACAGAGCTATGGCTACACCTTC. The encoded protein is CASRPPGQSYGYTF.

This clone came up once. The V gene is TRBV5-1, the J gene TRBJ2-1, with 8 positions matching TRBD2. Losses at the gene ends were 5 bases for V and 2 bases for J; bases not matched to a gene: 15. The CDR3 runs 18 residues. CDR1 and CDR2 (germline): SGHRS, YFSETQ. The CDR3 DNA follows: TGCGCCAGCAGTTTAAAACCACCGGGGCGGGGGGCCTACAATGAGCAGTTCTTC. It yields the protein CASSLKPPGRGAYNEQFF.

This chain uses TRBV6-5 with TRBJ1-2, with TRBD1 matching over 8 bases. In germline, CDR1 is MNHEY, CDR2 SVGAGI. The CDR3 consists of 14 residues. V shed 4 bases and J 8 bases; nucleotides not matched to a gene: 9. The CDR3 region is CASSLDGTGRGYTF. The CDR3 coding sequence is TGTGCCAGCAGTTTAGACGGGACAGGCCGGGGCTACACCTTC.

The chain uses TRBV7-3 and TRBJ1-2, with D possibly matching TRBD1 (5 bases). The CDR3 runs to 13 residues. Per the germline V gene, CDR1 is SGHTA and CDR2 is FQGTGA. The V and J ends lost 5 bases and 13 bases respectively, with 20 bases between them. The CDR3 DNA sequence: TGTGCCAGCAGCCCCTCGGAGGGGCCCTTGATCACCTTC. Translating it yields CASSPSEGPLITF.

V is TRBV11-1 and J is TRBJ2-5; 7 bases match TRBD1. Trimming removed 4 bases from V and 5 bases from J; junction bases left unmatched: 7. Per germline, CDR1 SGHAT and CDR2 FQDESV (reference sequence). The CDR3 spans 14 residues. This CDR3 reads CASSSTGNRETQYF. In nucleotides, the CDR3 is TGTGCCAGCAGCTCGACAGGGAACAGGGAGACCCAGTACTTC.

V gene TRBV30 combines with J gene TRBJ1-2; 7 nucleotides match TRBD1. The CDR3 totals 15 residues. CDR1 GTSNPN and CDR2 SVGIG come from the germline V gene (reference sequence). V lost 0 bases, J lost 8 bases, and 12 bases stayed unmatched. The CDR3 spells CAWSVGDRAAWGYTF. In DNA form, the CDR3 reads TGTGCCTGGAGTGTTGGCGACAGGGCGGCGTGGGGCTACACCTTC.

The chain uses TRBV9 and TRBJ2-5; 7 bases line up with TRBD1. The CDR3 contains 11 residues. V lost 7 bases, J lost 8 bases, and 5 bases stayed unmatched. Germline V gene lookup returns CDR1 SGDLS and CDR2 YYNGEE. The CDR3 region has the DNA TGTGCCAGCGGGGCAGGGGGTACCCAGTACTTC. Translating gives CASGAGGTQYF. The entire variable domain, with the rest obtained from reference TRBV9 and TRBJ2-5, is as follows: DSGVTQTPKHLITATGQRVTLRCSPRSGDLSVYWYQQSLDQGLQFLIQYYNGEERAKGNILERFSAQQFPDLHSELNLSSLELGDSALYFCASGAGGTQYFGPGTRLLVL.

This clone has only one observation. V is TRBV5-4 and J is TRBJ2-1; 10 bases map to TRBD2. Germline CDR1 SGHNT, CDR2 YYREEE (reference sequence). J lost 3 bases, V lost 3 bases, and 3 bases had no gene match. This CDR3 is 15 amino acids long. In DNA, the CDR3 is TGTGCCAGCAGCTCTAGCGGGGGAGGCTACAATGAGCAGTTCTTC. This gives the protein CASSSSGGGYNEQFF.

This sequence joins TRBV5-1 and TRBJ1-4, with D possibly being TRBD1 (5 bases). CDR3 length: 16 residues. Germline CDR1 and CDR2: SGHRS and YFSETQ. Between the trimmed V and J ends, which lost 1 base and 4 bases, there was a span of 14 bases. The CDR3 nucleotides are TGCGCCAGCAGCTTGCGGGGGGGAAGTAGTAATGAAAAACTGTTTTTT. Translation: CASSLRGGSSNEKLFF.

The V gene is TRBV30, the J gene TRBJ1-2; D is undetermined. Germline lookup yields CDR1 GTSNPN and CDR2 SVGIG (reference sequence). The CDR3 has 12 amino acids. Written as DNA, the CDR3 is TGTGCTTGGGAGGGAGAAGCCCGTGGCTACACCTTC. Its translation: CAWEGEARGYTF.

This clone was detected only once. The chain joins TRBV5-1 to TRBJ1-2, with 7 nucleotides matching TRBD1. There are 14 residues in the CDR3. Germline lookup yields CDR1 SGHRS and CDR2 YFSETQ. Trimming removed 0 bases from V and 4 bases from J; junction bases left unmatched: 3. In DNA form, the CDR3 reads TGCGCCAGCAGCTTGGGAGGGGGCTTCTATGGCTACACCTTC. The encoded protein is CASSLGGGFYGYTF.

The chain combines TRBV10-3 with TRBJ2-1; TRBD1 might be the D (6 bases). Germline lookup yields CDR1 ENHRY and CDR2 SYGVKD. Trimming took 2 bases from V and 0 from J, leaving 8 bases between them. The CDR3 is 15 residues long. CDR3: CAISETGSSYNEQFF. The CDR3 DNA follows: TGTGCCATCAGTGAGACAGGGAGCTCCTACAATGAGCAGTTCTTC.

The V call is TRBV6-6, the J call TRBJ1-5; 8 bases map to TRBD1. The V gene's germline CDR1 is MNHNY and CDR2 SVGAGI (reference sequence). The CDR3 is 16 residues long. The V and J ends lost 7 bases and 7 bases, in that order; junction bases with no gene match: 15. The CDR3 coding sequence is TGTGCCAGCACCGCCACCCGACAGGGGCTGCGGCAGCCCCAGCATTTT. Its translation is CASTATRQGLRQPQHF.

This clone was observed many times. The chain recombines TRBV9 with TRBJ2-5; D is possibly TRBD1 (5 bases). Trimming left V 5 bases short and J 5 bases short, with 7 bases between. Looked up from germline, CDR1 is SGDLS and CDR2 is YYNGEE. The CDR3 is 11 residues long. In DNA form, the CDR3 reads TGTGCCAGCAGGCCAGGGGAGACCCAGTACTTC. Translation: CASRPGETQYF.

V gene TRBV7-2 combines with J gene TRBJ1-1, with TRBD1 as a possible D gene (5 bases). CDR3 size: 13 residues. V was trimmed by 8 bases and J by 1 base, leaving 11 bases between them. From germline, CDR1 is SGHTA and CDR2 FQGNSA. CDR3 nucleotides: TGTGCCAGCGCGAGACAGAGGAACACTGAAGCTTTCTTT. It specifies CASARQRNTEAFF.

J is TRBJ2-7 and V is TRBV7-2; TRBD1 matches 8 bases. Germline CDR1 reads SGHTA; CDR2 reads FQGNSA. The CDR3 has 15 amino acids. Trimming took 2 bases from V and 2 from J; bases not matched to a gene: 5. This chain's CDR3 is CASSLRQGATYEQYF. CDR3 in DNA: TGTGCCAGCAGCTTAAGGCAGGGGGCAACCTACGAGCAGTACTTC.

The chain links TRBV30 to TRBJ1-6; D gene uncertain. Looked up from germline, CDR1 is GTSNPN and CDR2 is SVGIG (reference sequence). CDR3 size: 11 residues. Trimming took 3 bases from V and 6 from J, leaving 3 bases between them. CDR3 sequence: CAWSVNSPLHF. CDR3 sequence (DNA): TGTGCCTGGAGCGTTAATTCACCCCTCCACTTT.